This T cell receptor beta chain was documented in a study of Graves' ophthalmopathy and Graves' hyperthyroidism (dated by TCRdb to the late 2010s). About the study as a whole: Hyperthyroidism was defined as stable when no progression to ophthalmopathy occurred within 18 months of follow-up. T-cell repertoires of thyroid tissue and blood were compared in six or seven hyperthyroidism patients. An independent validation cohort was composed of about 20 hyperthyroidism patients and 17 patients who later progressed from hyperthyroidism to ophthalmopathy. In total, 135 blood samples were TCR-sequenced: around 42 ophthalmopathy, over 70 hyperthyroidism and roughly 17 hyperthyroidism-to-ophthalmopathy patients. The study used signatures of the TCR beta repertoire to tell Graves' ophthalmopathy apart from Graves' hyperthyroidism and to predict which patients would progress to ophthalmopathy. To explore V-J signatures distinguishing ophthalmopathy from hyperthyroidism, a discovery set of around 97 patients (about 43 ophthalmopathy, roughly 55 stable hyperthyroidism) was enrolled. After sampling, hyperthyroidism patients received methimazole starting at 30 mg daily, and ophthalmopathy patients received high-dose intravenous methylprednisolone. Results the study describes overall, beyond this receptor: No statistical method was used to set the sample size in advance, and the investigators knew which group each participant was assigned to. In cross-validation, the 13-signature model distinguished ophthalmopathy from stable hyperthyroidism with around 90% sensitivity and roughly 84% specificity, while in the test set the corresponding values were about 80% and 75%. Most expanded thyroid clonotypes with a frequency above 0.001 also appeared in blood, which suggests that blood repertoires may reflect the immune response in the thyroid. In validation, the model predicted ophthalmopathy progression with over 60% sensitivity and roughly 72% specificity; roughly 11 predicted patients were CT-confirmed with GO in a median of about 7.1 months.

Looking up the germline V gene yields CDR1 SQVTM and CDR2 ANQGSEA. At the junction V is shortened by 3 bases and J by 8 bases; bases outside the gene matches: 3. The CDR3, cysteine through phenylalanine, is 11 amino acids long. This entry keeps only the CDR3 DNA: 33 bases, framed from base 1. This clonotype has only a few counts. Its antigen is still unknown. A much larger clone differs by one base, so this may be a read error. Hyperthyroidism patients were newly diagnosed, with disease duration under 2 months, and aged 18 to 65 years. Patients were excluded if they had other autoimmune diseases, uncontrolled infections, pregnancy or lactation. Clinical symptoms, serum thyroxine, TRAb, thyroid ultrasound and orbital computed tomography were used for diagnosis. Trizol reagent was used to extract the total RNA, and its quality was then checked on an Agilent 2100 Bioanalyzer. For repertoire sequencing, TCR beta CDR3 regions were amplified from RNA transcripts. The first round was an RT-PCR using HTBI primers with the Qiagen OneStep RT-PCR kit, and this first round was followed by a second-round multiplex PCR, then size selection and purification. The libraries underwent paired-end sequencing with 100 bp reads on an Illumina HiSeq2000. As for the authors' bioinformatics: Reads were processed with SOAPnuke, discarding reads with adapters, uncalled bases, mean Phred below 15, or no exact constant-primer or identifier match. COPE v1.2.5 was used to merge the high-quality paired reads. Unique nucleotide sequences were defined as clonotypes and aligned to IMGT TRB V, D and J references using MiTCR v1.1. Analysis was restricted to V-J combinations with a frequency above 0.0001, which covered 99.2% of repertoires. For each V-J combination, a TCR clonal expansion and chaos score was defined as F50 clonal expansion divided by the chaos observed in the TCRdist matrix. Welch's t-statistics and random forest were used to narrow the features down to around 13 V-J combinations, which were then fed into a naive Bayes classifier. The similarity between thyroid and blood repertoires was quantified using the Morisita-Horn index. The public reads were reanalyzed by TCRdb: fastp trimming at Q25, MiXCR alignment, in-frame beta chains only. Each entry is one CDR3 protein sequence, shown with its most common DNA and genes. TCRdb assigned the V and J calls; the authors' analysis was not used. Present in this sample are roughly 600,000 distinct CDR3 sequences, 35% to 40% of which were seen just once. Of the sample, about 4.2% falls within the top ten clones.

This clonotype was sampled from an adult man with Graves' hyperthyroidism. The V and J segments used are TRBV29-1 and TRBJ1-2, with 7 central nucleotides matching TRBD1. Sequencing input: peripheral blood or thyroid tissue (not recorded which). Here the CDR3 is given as CSVDRGGGYTF. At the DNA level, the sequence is TGCAGCGTTGACAGGGGGGGAGGCTACACCTTC.